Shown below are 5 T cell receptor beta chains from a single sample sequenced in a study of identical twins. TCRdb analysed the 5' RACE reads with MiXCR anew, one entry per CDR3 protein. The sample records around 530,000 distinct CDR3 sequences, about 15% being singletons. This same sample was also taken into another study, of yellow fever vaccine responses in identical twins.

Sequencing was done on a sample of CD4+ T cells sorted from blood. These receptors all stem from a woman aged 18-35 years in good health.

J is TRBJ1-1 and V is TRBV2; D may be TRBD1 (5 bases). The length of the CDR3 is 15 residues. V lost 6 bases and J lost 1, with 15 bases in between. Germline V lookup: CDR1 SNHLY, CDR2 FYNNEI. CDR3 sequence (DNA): TGTGCCAGCAGGCGGGGGTCTTCTGCGAACACTGAAGCTTTCTTT. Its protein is CASRRGSSANTEAFF. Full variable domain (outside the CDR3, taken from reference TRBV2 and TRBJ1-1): EPEVTQTPSHQVTQMGQEVILRCVPISNHLYFYWYRQILGQKVEFLVSFYNNEISEKSEIFDDQFSVERPDGSNFTLKIRSTKLEDSAMYFCASRRGSSANTEAFFGQGTRLTVV.

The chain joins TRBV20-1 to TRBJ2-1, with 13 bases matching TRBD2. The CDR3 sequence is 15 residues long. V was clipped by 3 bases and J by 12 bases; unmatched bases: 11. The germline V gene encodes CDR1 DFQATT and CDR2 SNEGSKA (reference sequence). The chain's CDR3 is CSASLPGLAGSGQFF. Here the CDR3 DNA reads TGCAGTGCTAGTCTACCGGGACTAGCGGGATCGGGGCAGTTCTTC.

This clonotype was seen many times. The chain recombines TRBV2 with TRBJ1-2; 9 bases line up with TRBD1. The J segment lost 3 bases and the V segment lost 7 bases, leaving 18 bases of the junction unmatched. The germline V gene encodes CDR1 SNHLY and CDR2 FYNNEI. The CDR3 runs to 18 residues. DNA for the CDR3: TGTGCCAGCACCCCAATTTGGACAGGGGCCTTACGTCACTATGGCTACACCTTC. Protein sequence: CASTPIWTGALRHYGYTF.

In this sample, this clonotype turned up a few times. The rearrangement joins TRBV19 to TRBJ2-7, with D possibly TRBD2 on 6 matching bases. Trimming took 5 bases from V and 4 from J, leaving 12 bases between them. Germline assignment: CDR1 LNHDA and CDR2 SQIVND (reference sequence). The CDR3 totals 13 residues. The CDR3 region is CASSASRGYEQYF. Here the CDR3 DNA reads TGTGCCAGTAGTGCAAGCCGGGGGTACGAGCAGTACTTC.

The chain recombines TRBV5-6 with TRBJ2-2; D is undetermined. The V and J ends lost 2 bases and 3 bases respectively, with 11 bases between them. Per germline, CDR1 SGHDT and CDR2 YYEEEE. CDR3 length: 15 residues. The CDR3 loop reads CASSFDTVYTGELFF. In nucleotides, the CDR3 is TGTGCCAGCAGCTTTGACACTGTATACACCGGGGAGCTGTTTTTT.